These 25 T cell receptor beta chains came from one sample sequenced in a study of T cells expressing NK-cell markers. TCRdb reprocessed the 5' RACE reads; each CDR3 protein has one entry and no DNA is given. This table lists about 460,000 distinct CDR3 sequences. Input material: blood T cells: a sorted CD56 or NKG2C T cell subset, CD4+ or CD8+ T cells, or bulk PBMC T cells (not recorded which). The receptors derive from a woman in her 50s in good health.

The chain recombines TRBV20-1 with TRBJ2-3; TCRdb's D gene call, TRBD2, goes unchecked for lack of DNA. Per the germline V gene, CDR1 is DFQATT and CDR2 is SNEGSKA (reference sequence). There are 17 residues in the CDR3. The CDR3 protein is CSALIGTASAITDTQYF.

The chain's CDR3 is CASAGGGADTQYF. V usage is TRBV5-1 and J usage is TRBJ2-3; TCRdb calls TRBD1, which cannot be checked without DNA. CDR3 length equals 13 residues. Germline values: CDR1 SGHRS, CDR2 YFSETQ. The full variable domain, its missing parts supplied by reference TRBV5-1 and TRBJ2-3, is KAGVTQTPRYLIKTRGQQVTLSCSPISGHRSVSWYQQTPGQGLQFLFEYFSETQRNKGNFPGRFSGRQFSNSRSEMNVSTLELGDSALYLCASAGGGADTQYFGPGTRLTVL.

The chain combines TRBV2 with TRBJ2-3; TCRdb names TRBD2, which stays unverified in the absence of DNA. The CDR3 sequence is 14 residues long. Germline CDR1 and CDR2: SNHLY and FYNNEI. The CDR3 protein is CASRSGSRTDTQYF.

The chain links TRBV5-1 to TRBJ2-3; TCRdb's assignment of TRBD1 cannot be checked, as there is no DNA. Germline loops: CDR1 SGHRS, CDR2 YFSETQ. The CDR3 length is 15 residues. The CDR3 sequence is CASSEGTVSTDTQYF.

This rearrangement joins TRBV20-1 to TRBJ1-2; TCRdb's D call, TRBD1, is unchecked because there is no DNA. The germline CDR1 and CDR2 sequences are DFQATT and SNEGSKA (reference sequence). The CDR3 is 11 amino acids. This CDR3 is CSARSGAGYTF.

This rearrangement joins TRBV12-3 or TRBV12-4 to TRBJ2-7; without DNA, the TCRdb call of TRBD2 cannot be checked. This CDR3 is built from 15 residues. The CDR3 protein is CASSLGGAGPGEQYF.

The chain carries TRBV5-1 and TRBJ1-2; TCRdb names TRBD1, which stays unverified in the absence of DNA. Looked up from germline, CDR1 is SGHRS and CDR2 is YFSETQ. CDR3 length: 13 amino acids. Here the CDR3 reads CASSLVGTSGYTF.

V gene TRBV12-3 or TRBV12-4 combines with J gene TRBJ1-2; there is no DNA to check the TCRdb D call of TRBD1. This CDR3 spans 14 amino acids. The CDR3 sequence is CASSQTPDDYGYTF.

The rearrangement joins TRBV3-1 to TRBJ1-1; TCRdb designates TRBD1, a call that cannot be tested without DNA. The CDR3 spans 16 residues. Germline lookup yields CDR1 LGHDT and CDR2 YNNKEL (reference sequence). The CDR3 protein is CASSPRLAASNTEAFF. Filled out from reference TRBV3-1 and TRBJ1-1, the complete variable domain reads DTAVSQTPKYLVTQMGNDKSIKCEQNLGHDTMYWYKQDSKKFLKIMFSYNNKELIINETVPNRFSPKSPDKAHLNLHINSLELGDSAVYFCASSPRLAASNTEAFFGQGTRLTVV.

This chain joins TRBV12-3 or TRBV12-4 and TRBJ1-2. This CDR3 contains 14 residues. CDR3: CASSLLGRGYGYTF.

J is TRBJ2-5 and V is TRBV11-2; TCRdb indicates TRBD1, and absent DNA this call remains unverified. CDR3 length: 15 amino acids. Per the germline V gene, CDR1 is SGHAT and CDR2 is FQNNGV. CDR3 in amino acids: CASSRPVGLVETQYF.

This chain links TRBV2 with TRBJ2-1. The germline gives CDR1 SNHLY, CDR2 FYNNEI. The length of the CDR3 is 12 residues. This CDR3 reads CASSGPVAEQFF.

The rearrangement links TRBV7-2 to TRBJ2-2; TCRdb calls TRBD2, which cannot be checked without DNA. CDR1 SGHTA and CDR2 FQGNSA come from the germline V gene. This CDR3 region has 18 residues. The CDR3 loop reads CASSLLPGLAGGTGELFF.

V is TRBV24-1 and J is TRBJ2-6; as DNA is missing, the TRBD2 call by TCRdb cannot be tested. This CDR3 spans 16 amino acids. CDR1 KGHDR and CDR2 SFDVKD come from the germline V gene. CDR3 sequence: CATSVSVPSGANVLTF.

V usage is TRBV20-1 and J usage is TRBJ2-1; as DNA is missing, the TRBD1 call by TCRdb cannot be tested. The CDR3 runs to 15 residues. CDR1 DFQATT and CDR2 SNEGSKA come from the germline V gene (reference sequence). CDR3 region: CSARGQTLAANEQFF.

The J gene is TRBJ1-2, the V gene TRBV25-1; TCRdb designates TRBD1, a call that cannot be tested without DNA. The CDR3 sequence is 13 residues long. The germline V gene has CDR1 MGHDK and CDR2 SYGVNS. The CDR3 loop is CASAPGTAYGYTF.

V usage is TRBV3-1 and J usage is TRBJ2-7; with no DNA, the TCRdb D assignment of TRBD1 cannot be verified. This CDR3 spans 12 amino acids. CDR1 and CDR2 (germline): LGHDT, YNNKEL (reference sequence). The CDR3 loop is CASSRGFDEQYF.

This chain joins TRBV7-9 and TRBJ2-5; TCRdb's D call of TRBD1 is untestable without DNA. CDR1 and CDR2 (germline): SEHNR, FQNEAQ (reference sequence). CDR3 length: 14 residues. The CDR3 protein is CASSRMGPGETQYF. Full variable domain (missing parts from reference TRBV7-9 and TRBJ2-5): DTGVSQNPRHKITKRGQNVTFRCDPISEHNRLYWYRQTLGQGPEFLTYFQNEAQLEKSRLLSDRFSAERPKGSFSTLEIQRTEQGDSAMYLCASSRMGPGETQYFGPGTRLLVL.

The rearrangement uses TRBV11-2 and TRBJ1-1. The CDR3 has 15 amino acids. Looked up from germline, CDR1 is SGHAT and CDR2 is FQNNGV. The CDR3 here is CASSLVKVGGTEAFF. Looking up the rest from reference TRBV11-2 and TRBJ1-1 gives the full variable domain: EAGVAQSPRYKIIEKRQSVAFWCNPISGHATLYWYQQILGQGPKLLIQFQNNGVVDDSQLPKDRFSAERLKGVDSTLKIQPAKLEDSAVYLCASSLVKVGGTEAFFGQGTRLTVV.

This chain uses TRBV5-1 with TRBJ1-6; without DNA, the TCRdb call of TRBD1 cannot be checked. The CDR3 runs to 13 residues. Germline CDR1 SGHRS, CDR2 YFSETQ. The CDR3 protein is CASTQGADSPLHF.

The V gene is TRBV20-1, the J gene TRBJ2-3; TCRdb outputs TRBD2, but without DNA this stays unchecked. The CDR3 totals 14 residues. Germline assignment: CDR1 DFQATT and CDR2 SNEGSKA (reference sequence). The CDR3 spells CSASGGGQLDTQYF.

The gene calls are TRBV14 and TRBJ2-1; there is no DNA to check the TCRdb D call of TRBD1. Germline assignment: CDR1 SGHDN and CDR2 FVKESK. The CDR3 runs 12 residues. The CDR3 spells CASSNPFSEQFF.

The chain couples TRBV12-3 or TRBV12-4 to TRBJ1-1. The CDR3 consists of 14 residues. The CDR3 is CASIKEVLNTEAFF.

The chain recombines TRBV20-1 with TRBJ2-1; TCRdb's D call of TRBD2 is untestable without DNA. Germline CDR1 and CDR2: DFQATT and SNEGSKA (reference sequence). This CDR3 spans 13 amino acids. This CDR3 is CSARGSSGSAQFF.

This chain uses TRBV10-3 with TRBJ2-1; the D call from TCRdb, TRBD1, cannot be confirmed without DNA. Per the germline V gene, CDR1 is ENHRY and CDR2 is SYGVKD. The CDR3 is 13 residues long. CDR3 residues: CAISESLGDEQFF.